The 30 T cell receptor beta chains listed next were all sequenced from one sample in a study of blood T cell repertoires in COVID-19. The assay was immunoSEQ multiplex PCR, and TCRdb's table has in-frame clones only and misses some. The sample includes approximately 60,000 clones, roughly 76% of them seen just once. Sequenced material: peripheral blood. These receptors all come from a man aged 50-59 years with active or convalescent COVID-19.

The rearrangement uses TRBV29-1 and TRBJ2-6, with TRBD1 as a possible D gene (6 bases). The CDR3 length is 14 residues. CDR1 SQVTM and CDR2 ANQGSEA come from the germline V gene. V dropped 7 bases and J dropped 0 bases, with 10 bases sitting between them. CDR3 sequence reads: CSADRPSGANVLTF. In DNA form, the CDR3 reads TGCAGCGCTGACAGGCCCTCTGGGGCCAACGTCCTGACTTTC. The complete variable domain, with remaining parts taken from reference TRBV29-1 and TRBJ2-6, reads SAVISQKPSRDICQRGTSLTIQCQVDSQVTMMFWYRQQPGQSLTLIATANQGSEATYESGFVIDKFPISRPNLTFSTLTVSNMSPEDSSIYLCSADRPSGANVLTFGAGSRLTVL.

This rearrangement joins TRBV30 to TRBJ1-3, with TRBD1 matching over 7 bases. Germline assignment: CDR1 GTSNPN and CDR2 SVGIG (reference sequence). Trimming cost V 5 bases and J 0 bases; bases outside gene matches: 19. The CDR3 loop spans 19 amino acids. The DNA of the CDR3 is TGTGCCTGGGGTCAGGTCGCCACAGGGGATCTTAACTCTGGAAACACCATATATTTT. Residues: CAWGQVATGDLNSGNTIYF.

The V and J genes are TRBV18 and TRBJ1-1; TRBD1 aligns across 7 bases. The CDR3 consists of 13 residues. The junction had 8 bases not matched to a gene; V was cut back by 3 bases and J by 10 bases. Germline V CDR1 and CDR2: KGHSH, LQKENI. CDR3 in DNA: TGTGCCAGCTCACCGGGACAGCTTTCGCCAGCTTTCTTT. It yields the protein CASSPGQLSPAFF. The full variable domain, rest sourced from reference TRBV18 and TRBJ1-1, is NAGVMQNPRHLVRRRGQEARLRCSPMKGHSHVYWYRQLPEEGLKFMVYLQKENIIDESGMPKERFSAEFPKEGPSILRIQQVVRGDSAAYFCASSPGQLSPAFFGQGTRLTVV.

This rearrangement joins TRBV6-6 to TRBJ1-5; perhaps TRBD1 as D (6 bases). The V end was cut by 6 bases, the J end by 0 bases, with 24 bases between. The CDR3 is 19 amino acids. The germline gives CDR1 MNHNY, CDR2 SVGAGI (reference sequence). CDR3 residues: CASSSQGSSSLYSNQPQHF. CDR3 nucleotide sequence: TGTGCCAGCAGCTCACAGGGATCTTCCTCTCTCTATAGCAATCAGCCCCAGCATTTT.

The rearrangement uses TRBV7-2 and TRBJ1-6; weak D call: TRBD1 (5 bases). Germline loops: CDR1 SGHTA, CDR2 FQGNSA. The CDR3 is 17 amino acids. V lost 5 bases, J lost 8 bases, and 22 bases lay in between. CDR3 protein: CASSHDRYEDGDSPLHF. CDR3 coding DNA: TGTGCCAGCAGCCACGACAGATATGAAGATGGTGATTCACCCCTCCACTTT.

The CDR3 loop reads CASMTDRSGANVLTF. In nucleotides, the CDR3 is TGCGCCAGCATGACGGACAGGTCTGGGGCCAACGTCCTGACTTTC. The rearrangement joins TRBV5-1 to TRBJ2-6; 7 bases fit TRBD1. CDR1 is SGHRS, CDR2 YFSETQ, per germline. V shed 6 bases, J shed 1 base, and the junction held 4 bases outside the gene matches. CDR3 length: 15 amino acids.

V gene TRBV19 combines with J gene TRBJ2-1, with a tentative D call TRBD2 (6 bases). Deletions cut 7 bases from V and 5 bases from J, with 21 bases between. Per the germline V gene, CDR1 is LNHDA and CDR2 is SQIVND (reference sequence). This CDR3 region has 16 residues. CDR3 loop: CASTSPGRTEDNEQFF. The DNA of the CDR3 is TGTGCCAGTACCTCACCAGGGAGGACGGAGGACAATGAGCAGTTCTTC.

CDR3 sequence: CASSEEAGGVGTQYF. The CDR3 bases are TGTGCCAGCAGTGAAGAAGCGGGGGGGGTAGGTACGCAGTATTTT. V is TRBV6-1 and J is TRBJ2-3, with 10 bases lining up with TRBD2. The CDR3 extends over 15 amino acids. Germline V gene lookup returns CDR1 MNHNS and CDR2 SASEGT. J lost 8 bases, V lost 1 base, and 6 bases had no gene match.

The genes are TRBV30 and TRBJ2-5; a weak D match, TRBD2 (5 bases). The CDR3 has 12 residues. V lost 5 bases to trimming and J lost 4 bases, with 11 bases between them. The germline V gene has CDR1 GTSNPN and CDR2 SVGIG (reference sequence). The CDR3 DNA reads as TGTGCCTGGGGGGAGAGCGGAGAGACCCAGTACTTC. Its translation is CAWGESGETQYF.

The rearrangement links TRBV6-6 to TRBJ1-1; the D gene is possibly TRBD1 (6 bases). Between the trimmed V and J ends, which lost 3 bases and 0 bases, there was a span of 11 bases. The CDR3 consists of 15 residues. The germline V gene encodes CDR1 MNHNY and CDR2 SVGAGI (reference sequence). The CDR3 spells CASSYPGDMNTEAFF. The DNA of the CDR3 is TGTGCCAGCAGTTATCCCGGGGACATGAACACTGAAGCTTTCTTT.

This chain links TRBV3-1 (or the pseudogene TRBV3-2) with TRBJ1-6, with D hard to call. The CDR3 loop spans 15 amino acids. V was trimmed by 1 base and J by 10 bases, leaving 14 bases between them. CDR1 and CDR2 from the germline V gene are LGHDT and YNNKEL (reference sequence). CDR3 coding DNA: TGTGCCAGCAGCCAAGGTAACCGAGGCCGGTCACCCCTCCACTTT. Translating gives CASSQGNRGRSPLHF.

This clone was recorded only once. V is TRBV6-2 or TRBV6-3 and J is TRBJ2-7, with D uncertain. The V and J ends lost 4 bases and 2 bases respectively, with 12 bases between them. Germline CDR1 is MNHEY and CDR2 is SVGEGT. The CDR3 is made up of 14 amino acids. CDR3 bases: TGTGCCAGCAGTTCAAGCCGAGCCCCCTACGAGCAGTACTTC. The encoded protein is CASSSSRAPYEQYF.

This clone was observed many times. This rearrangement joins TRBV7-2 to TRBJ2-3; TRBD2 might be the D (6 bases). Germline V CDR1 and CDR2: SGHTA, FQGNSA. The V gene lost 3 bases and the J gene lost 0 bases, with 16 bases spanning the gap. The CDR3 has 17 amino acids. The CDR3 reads CASSLAAGTPSTDTQYF. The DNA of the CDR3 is TGTGCCAGCAGCTTGGCCGCGGGGACGCCTAGCACAGATACGCAGTATTTT.

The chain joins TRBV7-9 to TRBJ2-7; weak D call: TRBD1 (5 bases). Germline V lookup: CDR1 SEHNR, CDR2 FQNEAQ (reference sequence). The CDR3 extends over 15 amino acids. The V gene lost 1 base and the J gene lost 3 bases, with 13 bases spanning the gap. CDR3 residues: CASSLESGFNYEQYF. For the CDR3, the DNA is TGTGCCAGCAGCTTAGAATCAGGGTTCAACTACGAGCAGTACTTC.

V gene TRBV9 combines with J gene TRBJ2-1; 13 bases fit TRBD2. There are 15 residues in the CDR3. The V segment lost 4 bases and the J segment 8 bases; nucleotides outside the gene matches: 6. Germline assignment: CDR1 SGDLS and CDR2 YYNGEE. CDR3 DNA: TGTGCCAGCAGCTCCGGGACTAGCGGGGTGGATGAGCAGTTCTTC. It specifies CASSSGTSGVDEQFF.

This CDR3 reads CASSEGGGARETQYF. Here the CDR3 DNA reads TGTGCCAGCAGTGAAGGCGGGGGGGCCCGGGAGACCCAGTACTTC. The rearrangement uses TRBV2 and TRBJ2-5; 9 positions agree with TRBD2. Germline CDR1 is SNHLY and CDR2 is FYNNEI. V lost 1 base to trimming and J lost 5 bases; unmatched junction nucleotides: 5. The CDR3 is 15 amino acids. Looking up the rest from reference TRBV2 and TRBJ2-5 gives the full variable domain: EPEVTQTPSHQVTQMGQEVILRCVPISNHLYFYWYRQILGQKVEFLVSFYNNEISEKSEIFDDQFSVERPDGSNFTLKIRSTKLEDSAMYFCASSEGGGARETQYFGPGTRLLVL.

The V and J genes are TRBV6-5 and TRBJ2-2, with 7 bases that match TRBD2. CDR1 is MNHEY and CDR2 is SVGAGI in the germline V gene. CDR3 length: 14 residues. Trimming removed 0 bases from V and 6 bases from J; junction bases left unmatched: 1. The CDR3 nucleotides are TGTGCCAGCAGTTACTCGAGCGGGGCCGGGGAGCTGTTTTTT. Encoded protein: CASSYSSGAGELFF.

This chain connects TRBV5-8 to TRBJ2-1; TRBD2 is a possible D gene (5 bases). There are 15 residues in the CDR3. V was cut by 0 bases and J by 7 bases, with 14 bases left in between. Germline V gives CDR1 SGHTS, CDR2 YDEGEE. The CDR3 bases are TGTGCCAGCAGCTTGGCGGGCGGGCCAAGAAATGAGCAGTTCTTC. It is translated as CASSLAGGPRNEQFF.

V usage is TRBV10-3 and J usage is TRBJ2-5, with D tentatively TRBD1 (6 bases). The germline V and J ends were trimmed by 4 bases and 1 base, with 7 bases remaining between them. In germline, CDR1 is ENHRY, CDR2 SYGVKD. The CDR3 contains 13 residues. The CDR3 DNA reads TGTGCCATCAGTGGGACAGTCCAAGAGACCCAGTACTTC. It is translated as CAISGTVQETQYF.

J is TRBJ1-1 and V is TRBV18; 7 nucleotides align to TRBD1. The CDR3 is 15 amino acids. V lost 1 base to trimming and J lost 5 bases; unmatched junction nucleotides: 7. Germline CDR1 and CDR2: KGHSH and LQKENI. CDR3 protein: CASSPLETGSTEAFF. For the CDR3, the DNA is TGTGCCAGCTCACCACTCGAGACAGGGTCTACTGAAGCTTTCTTT.

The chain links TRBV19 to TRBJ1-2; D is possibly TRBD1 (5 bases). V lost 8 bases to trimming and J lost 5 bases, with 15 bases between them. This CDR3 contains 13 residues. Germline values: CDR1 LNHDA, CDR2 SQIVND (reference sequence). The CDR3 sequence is CASSPGAQYGYTF. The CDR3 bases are TGTGCCAGTTCCCCTGGGGCACAATATGGCTACACCTTC.

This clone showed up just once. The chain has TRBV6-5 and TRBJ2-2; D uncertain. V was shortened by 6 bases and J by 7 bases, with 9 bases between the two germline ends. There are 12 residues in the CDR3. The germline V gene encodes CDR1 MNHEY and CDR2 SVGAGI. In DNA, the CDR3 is TGTGCCAGCAGCCGGTTTGGCGGGGAGCTGTTTTTT. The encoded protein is CASSRFGGELFF.

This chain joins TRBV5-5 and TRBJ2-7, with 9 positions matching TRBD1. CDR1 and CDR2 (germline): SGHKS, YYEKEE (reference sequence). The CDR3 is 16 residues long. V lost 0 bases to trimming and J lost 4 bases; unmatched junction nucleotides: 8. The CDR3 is CASSLEGTGNTYEQYF. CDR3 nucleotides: TGTGCCAGCAGCTTGGAAGGGACAGGGAATACATACGAGCAGTACTTC.

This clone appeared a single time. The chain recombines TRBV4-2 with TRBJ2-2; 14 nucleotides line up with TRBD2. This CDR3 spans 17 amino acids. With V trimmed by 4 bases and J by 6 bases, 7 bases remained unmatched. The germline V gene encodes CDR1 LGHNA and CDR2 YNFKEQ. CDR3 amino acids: CASSPEGLAGVAGELFF. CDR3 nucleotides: TGTGCCAGCAGCCCGGAGGGACTAGCGGGAGTTGCCGGGGAGCTGTTTTTT.

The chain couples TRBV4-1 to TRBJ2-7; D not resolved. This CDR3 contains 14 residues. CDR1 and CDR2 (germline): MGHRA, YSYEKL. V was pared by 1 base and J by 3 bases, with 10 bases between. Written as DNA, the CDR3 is TGCGCCAGCAGCCAAGGAGCAGGTTTCTACGAGCAGTACTTC. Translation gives CASSQGAGFYEQYF.

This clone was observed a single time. This CDR3 is CASSQDRGQKDGELFF. In DNA form, the CDR3 reads TGTGCCAGCAGCCAAGATCGAGGACAGAAGGACGGGGAGCTGTTTTTT. The rearrangement links TRBV4-2 to TRBJ2-2, with D perhaps TRBD1 (6 bases). Trimming pared 0 bases from V and 7 bases from J, leaving 15 bases between. This CDR3 contains 16 residues. Germline-derived CDR1 and CDR2 are LGHNA and YNFKEQ.

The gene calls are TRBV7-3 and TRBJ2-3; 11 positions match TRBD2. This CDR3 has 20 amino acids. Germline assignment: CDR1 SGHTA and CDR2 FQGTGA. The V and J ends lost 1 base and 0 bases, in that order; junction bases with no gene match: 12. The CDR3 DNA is TGTGCCAGCAGCTTAAGGCCTGGTTTAGCGGGGGGGCCTAGCACAGATACGCAGTATTTT. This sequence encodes CASSLRPGLAGGPSTDTQYF.

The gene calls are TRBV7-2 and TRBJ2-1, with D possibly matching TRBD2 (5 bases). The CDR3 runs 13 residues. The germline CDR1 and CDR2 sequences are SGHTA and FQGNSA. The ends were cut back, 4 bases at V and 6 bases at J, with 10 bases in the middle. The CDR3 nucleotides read TGTGCCAGCAGCTCCGGGAACTTCAATGAGCAGTTCTTC. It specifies CASSSGNFNEQFF.

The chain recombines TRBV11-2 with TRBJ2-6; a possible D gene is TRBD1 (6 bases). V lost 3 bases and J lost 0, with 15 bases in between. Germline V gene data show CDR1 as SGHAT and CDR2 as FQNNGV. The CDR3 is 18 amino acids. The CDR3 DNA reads TGTGCCAGCAGCTTCCCGGGACACCTTCCCTCTGGGGCCAACGTCCTGACTTTC. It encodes CASSFPGHLPSGANVLTF.

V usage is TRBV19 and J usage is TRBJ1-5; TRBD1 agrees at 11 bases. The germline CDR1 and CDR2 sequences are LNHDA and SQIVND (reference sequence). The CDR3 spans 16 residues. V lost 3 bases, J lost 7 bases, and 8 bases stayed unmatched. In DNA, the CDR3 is TGTGCCAGTAGTATTACCGGGACAGGGGGAAGGCAGCCCCAGCATTTT. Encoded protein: CASSITGTGGRQPQHF.